This T cell receptor beta chain was recorded in a study of blood T cells in healthy people across ages. The overall study: Template switching captured about one barcoded beta molecule per two T cells. Points from the study as a whole: While age rose, TCR beta diversity per million T cells dropped in a roughly linear way.

Ranging in age from roughly 6 to 95, the donors were healthy Caucasian individuals from Russia. Deletions cut 3 bases from V and 8 bases from J, with 17 bases between. The CDR3 is made up of 15 amino acids. Germline CDR1 and CDR2: MNHEY and SMNVEV (reference sequence). A J-beta primer mix and a sample-barcoded 5' primer were used in a second PCR of roughly 7 to 12 cycles. TCRdb analysed the 5' RACE reads with MiXCR anew, one entry per CDR3 protein. This table has 650,000 to 900,000 distinct CDR3 sequences, about 59% appearing once. This clonotype was recorded a few times. The antigen remains undetermined.

Sequencing was carried out using blood. The rearrangement uses TRBV27 and TRBJ2-1; perhaps D is TRBD1 or TRBD2 (5 bases each). The TCR was taken from a man in his thirties or forties in good health. Here the CDR3 reads CASSFGTELRDEQFF. The CDR3 DNA sequence: TGTGCCAGCAGTTTCGGGACGGAACTTCGTGATGAGCAGTTCTTC.